What follows are 23 T cell receptor beta chains derived from one specimen sequenced in a study of regulatory T cells in long-lasting Graves disease. Sequencing libraries for TCR beta were prepared with iRepertoire HTBI primers and Arm-PCR of CDR3 regions. TCRdb re-analysed the multiplex PCR reads in MiXCR, keeping a single row per CDR3 protein. The sample lists about 610,000 distinct CDR3 sequences, about 16% occurring once. Time point defined: newly diagnosed GD, antithyroid drugs for less than 3 months. RNA extracted from PBMCs served as the sequencing template. This same sample was also taken into another study, of T cells in Graves' hyperthyroidism and ophthalmopathy.

Sequences were derived from peripheral blood mononuclear cells (PBMCs), sampled at new diagnosis, from a patient treated with antithyroid drugs. The receptors were sampled from a man younger than 35 with Graves disease.

This clonotype was recorded at least ten times. The rearrangement uses TRBV27 and TRBJ1-1; 9 nucleotides agree with TRBD1. This CDR3 spans 14 amino acids. Germline CDR1 is MNHEY and CDR2 is SMNVEV (reference sequence). The V and J ends lost 5 bases and 10 bases, in that order; junction bases with no gene match: 11. The CDR3 region has the DNA TGTGCCAGCAGTACCGGGACAGGGAAACGCAGAGCTTTCTTT. Its translation: CASSTGTGKRRAFF.

This clonotype was picked up a small number of times. The chain is built from TRBV5-1 and TRBJ2-1; 8 nucleotides agree with TRBD2. The CDR3 covers 15 residues. After removal of 6 bases from V and 2 bases from J, the junction contained 7 bases not matched to a gene. CDR1 is SGHRS and CDR2 is YFSETQ in the germline V gene. CDR3: CASTLSGNAYNEQFF. CDR3 sequence (DNA): TGCGCCAGCACCCTTAGCGGGAACGCCTACAATGAGCAGTTCTTC.

This clonotype was seen more than once but under ten times. The chain combines TRBV10-3 with TRBJ2-3, with unresolved D. The length of the CDR3 is 13 residues. Germline CDR1 ENHRY, CDR2 SYGVKD. Trimming took off 6 bases at V and 0 bases at J, with 7 bases between the two ends. CDR3 nucleotides: TGTGCCATCAGACAGCCTAGCACAGATACGCAGTATTTT. This encodes CAIRQPSTDTQYF.

This clonotype was seen at least ten times. The chain couples TRBV18 to TRBJ1-1; D is possibly TRBD1 (6 bases). Germline CDR1 KGHSH, CDR2 LQKENI. This CDR3 region has 13 residues. The germline V and J ends were trimmed by 11 bases and 0 bases, with 13 bases remaining between them. This chain's CDR3 is CAGLGQMNTEAFF. In DNA, the CDR3 is TGTGCCGGACTAGGACAGATGAACACTGAAGCTTTCTTT.

This clonotype showed up many times. CDR3 DNA: TGTGCCAGTTCACCGAACACGAATTCACCCCTCCACTTT. It is translated as CASSPNTNSPLHF. The V call is TRBV2, the J call TRBJ1-6, with D unclear. This CDR3 spans 13 amino acids. V gave up 9 bases and J gave up 7 bases, with 13 bases separating them. In germline, CDR1 is SNHLY, CDR2 FYNNEI.

Only a few counts were recorded for this clonotype. This sequence joins TRBV27 and TRBJ2-7, with D possibly TRBD1 on 6 matching bases. The germline CDR1 and CDR2 sequences are MNHEY and SMNVEV (reference sequence). The CDR3 extends over 16 amino acids. Trimming removed 2 bases from V and 7 bases from J, with 21 bases in between. The CDR3 nucleotides are TGTGCCAGCAGTTTAAGTCCCGGGACATATGAAGGGGAGCAGTACTTC. Translation: CASSLSPGTYEGEQYF.

This clonotype was seen a handful of times. The chain carries TRBV7-2 and TRBJ1-5, with D possibly matching TRBD1 (5 bases). With 0 bases removed from V and 7 bases from J, the gap between germline ends came to 13 bases. Germline assignment: CDR1 SGHTA and CDR2 FQGNSA. The CDR3 runs 15 residues. CDR3 sequence: CASSLAGGVGQPQHF. For the CDR3, the DNA is TGTGCCAGCAGCTTAGCGGGGGGGGTTGGCCAGCCCCAGCATTTT.

V usage is TRBV29-1 and J usage is TRBJ2-7; 9 bases align to TRBD2. The length of the CDR3 is 14 residues. The germline V gene has CDR1 SQVTM and CDR2 ANQGSEA. The V segment lost 6 bases and the J segment 6 bases; nucleotides outside the gene matches: 12. In DNA form, the CDR3 reads TGCAGCGTAAGGGATAGCGGGAGTCGGGGCGAGCAGTACTTC. Amino acid sequence: CSVRDSGSRGEQYF.

The rearrangement uses TRBV11-2 and TRBJ2-7, with D possibly being TRBD1 (5 bases). CDR1 is SGHAT, CDR2 FQNNGV, per germline. V gave up 2 bases and J gave up 2 bases, with 16 bases separating them. The CDR3 is 16 amino acids. CDR3 nucleotide sequence: TGTGCCAGCAGCTTATTTAGGGGCAGGCAAGCCTACGAGCAGTACTTC. This encodes CASSLFRGRQAYEQYF.

This clonotype was counted many times. J is TRBJ2-7 and V is TRBV5-1, with D tentatively TRBD1 (6 bases). This CDR3 has 15 residues. V lost 0 bases and J 2 bases, leaving 12 bases between the germline ends. Germline loops: CDR1 SGHRS, CDR2 YFSETQ. DNA for the CDR3: TGCGCCAGCAGCTTGGCCGGGGACACAACCTACGAGCAGTACTTC. This translates into CASSLAGDTTYEQYF. The whole variable domain, filled in from reference TRBV5-1 and TRBJ2-7, reads KAGVTQTPRYLIKTRGQQVTLSCSPISGHRSVSWYQQTPGQGLQFLFEYFSETQRNKGNFPGRFSGRQFSNSRSEMNVSTLELGDSALYLCASSLAGDTTYEQYFGPGTRLTVT.

This chain joins TRBV7-9 and TRBJ2-2, with D maybe TRBD1 (6 bases). This CDR3 is 15 amino acids long. V dropped 0 bases and J dropped 10 bases, with 15 bases sitting between them. The germline V gene has CDR1 SEHNR and CDR2 FQNEAQ (reference sequence). The CDR3 loop is CASSLAGTPPLELFF. DNA for the CDR3: TGTGCCAGCAGCTTAGCCGGGACACCGCCGCTGGAGCTGTTTTTT.

The table lists this clonotype with many counts. The V and J genes are TRBV12-3 or TRBV12-4 and TRBJ2-7; 9 nucleotides agree with TRBD1. Trimming removed 4 bases from V and 7 bases from J; junction bases left unmatched: 11. The CDR3 extends over 15 amino acids. In DNA, the CDR3 is TGTGCCAGCAGTTCGATGAGACAGGGGGTACGGGAGCAGTACTTC. It yields the protein CASSSMRQGVREQYF.

This clonotype was observed a handful of times. The chain joins TRBV7-9 to TRBJ1-5, with 11 bases that match TRBD1. The V gene's germline CDR1 is SEHNR and CDR2 FQNEAQ (reference sequence). Trimming at V came to 5 bases and at J to 5 bases, leaving 5 bases not matched to a gene. This CDR3 has 15 amino acids. CDR3: CASSRTGGHDQPQHF. CDR3 sequence (DNA): TGTGCCAGCAGCCGGACAGGGGGCCACGATCAGCCCCAGCATTTT.

This clonotype was seen ten or more times. The rearrangement links TRBV2 to TRBJ1-5; tentative D call: TRBD1 (6 bases). The CDR3 extends over 14 amino acids. V lost 6 bases and J lost 3, with 12 bases in between. Per germline, CDR1 SNHLY and CDR2 FYNNEI. This chain's CDR3 is CASRKTGNNQPQHF. Written as DNA, the CDR3 is TGTGCCAGCAGAAAGACAGGCAACAATCAGCCCCAGCATTTT.

This clonotype was recorded at least ten times. The chain employs TRBV30 and TRBJ1-1; D remains unclear. The CDR3 is 10 residues long. Germline V gene sequence: CDR1 GTSNPN, CDR2 SVGIG (reference sequence). V lost 8 bases, J lost 4 bases, and 8 bases lay in between. CDR3: CAGRVTEAFF. The CDR3 DNA is TGTGCCGGAAGGGTCACTGAAGCTTTCTTT.

The V and J genes are TRBV15 and TRBJ2-5; D not certain. The CDR3 covers 13 residues. CDR1 LNHNV and CDR2 YYDKDF come from the germline V gene (reference sequence). V was pared by 0 bases and J by 5 bases, with 7 bases between. CDR3: CATSRDLAETQYF. CDR3 DNA sequence: TGTGCCACCAGCAGAGATCTGGCCGAGACCCAGTACTTC.

This chain links TRBV28 with TRBJ1-2; D is unclear. Trimming stripped 6 bases from V and 0 bases from J, with 14 bases between. The germline CDR1 and CDR2 sequences are MDHEN and SYDVKM. The CDR3 covers 15 residues. The CDR3 is CASSPTFIANYGYTF. CDR3 sequence (DNA): TGTGCCAGCAGCCCGACCTTCATAGCTAACTATGGCTACACCTTC.

This clonotype has ten or more counts. The chain carries TRBV29-1 and TRBJ2-3, with 7 bases that match TRBD1. This CDR3 region has 15 residues. Per germline, CDR1 SQVTM and CDR2 ANQGSEA. J lost 2 bases, V lost 5 bases, and 10 bases had no gene match. The CDR3 DNA sequence: TGCAGCGTTAGTGGTGAGGGGGCGGCCACAGATACGCAGTATTTT. It encodes CSVSGEGAATDTQYF.

This clonotype has a handful of counts. This sequence joins TRBV15 and TRBJ1-5; a weak D match, TRBD1 (5 bases). Trimming removed 5 bases from V and 0 bases from J, with 14 bases in between. The CDR3 is made up of 16 amino acids. The germline gives CDR1 LNHNV, CDR2 YYDKDF (reference sequence). CDR3 nucleotides: TGTGCCACCAGCCGCGGACAACCCGATAGCAATCAGCCCCAGCATTTT. Amino acid sequence: CATSRGQPDSNQPQHF.

This chain joins TRBV7-3 and TRBJ1-6; TRBD1 matches 7 bases. V trimming: 0 bases; J trimming: 3 bases; junction bases outside the gene matches: 5. CDR3 size: 17 residues. The V gene's germline CDR1 is SGHTA and CDR2 FQGTGA. The DNA for the CDR3 is TGTGCCAGCAGCTTAACGGGACAGCCGATCTATAATTCACCCCTCCACTTT. This gives the protein CASSLTGQPIYNSPLHF.

This clonotype was observed a few times. The rearrangement joins TRBV7-9 to TRBJ1-1; TRBD1 matches at 8 bases. The CDR3 contains 15 residues. Germline V gives CDR1 SEHNR, CDR2 FQNEAQ (reference sequence). The trim removed 5 bases at V and 1 base at J, leaving 6 bases unmatched. CDR3 protein: CASSGRDRRNTEAFF. CDR3 coding DNA: TGTGCCAGCAGCGGGAGGGACAGGAGGAACACTGAAGCTTTCTTT.

The chain recombines TRBV2 with TRBJ2-2, with D uncertain. This CDR3 comprises 13 residues. Looked up from germline, CDR1 is SNHLY and CDR2 is FYNNEI. Trimming removed 6 bases from V and 6 bases from J, with 11 bases in between. The CDR3 protein is CASSRKLSGELFF. The CDR3 DNA is TGTGCCAGCAGCCGAAAGTTGTCCGGGGAGCTGTTTTTT.

V gene TRBV5-1 combines with J gene TRBJ2-2; 15 nucleotides line up with TRBD2. The germline CDR1 and CDR2 sequences are SGHRS and YFSETQ. The CDR3 is 19 amino acids. The V gene end was trimmed by 1 base and the J gene end by 0 bases; junction bases not matched to a gene: 4. CDR3 region: CASSLPGLAGGANTGELFF. The CDR3 DNA is TGCGCCAGCAGCTTGCCGGGACTAGCGGGAGGAGCGAACACCGGGGAGCTGTTTTTT. Full variable domain (rest looked up from reference TRBV5-1 and TRBJ2-2): KAGVTQTPRYLIKTRGQQVTLSCSPISGHRSVSWYQQTPGQGLQFLFEYFSETQRNKGNFPGRFSGRQFSNSRSEMNVSTLELGDSALYLCASSLPGLAGGANTGELFFGEGSRLTVL.